This T cell receptor (beta chain) was found in a study of TIL therapy for anti-PD-1-resistant metastatic lung cancer. This clone is termed large. The libraries were made with immunoSEQ v3. TCRdb's copy holds only in-frame clones and misses some; the assay was immunoSEQ multiplex PCR. Of 2,500 or so clones in the sample, over 65% were seen once. Described time point: pre-treatment sample, taken before nivolumab and TIL therapy. Pleural nodules or supraclavicular lymph nodes made up most of the excised metastases sampled. This TCR was sampled from a person aged 25-85 years with non-small cell lung cancer. Some clones in this sample may be carry-over from other donors' samples. Sequenced here: tumor tissue, sampled at baseline.

This CDR3 reads CASRGQGTSNQPQHF. DNA for the CDR3: TGTGCCAGCAGGGGACAGGGGACCAGCAATCAGCCCCAGCATTTT. The V gene is TRBV2, the J gene TRBJ1-5, with 10 positions matching TRBD1. The CDR3 has 15 amino acids. The germline V gene has CDR1 SNHLY and CDR2 FYNNEI. With 6 bases clipped from V and 1 base from J, the junction kept 3 bases outside the gene matches.